This T cell receptor beta chain was sequenced in a study of CD8 T cells in ankylosing spondylitis. Broader study findings: A number of the motif variants had already been described in reactive arthritis synovial fluid and blood.

By quantitative 5'-RACE with molecular barcodes, the TCR beta libraries were made. TCRdb re-called the 5' RACE reads with MiXCR, one entry per CDR3 protein. The repertoire includes 200,000 or so distinct CDR3 sequences, roughly 24% of them detected once, and about 7% sits in the top ten. The CDR3 sequence is 19 residues long. V was cut by 6 bases and J by 2 bases, with 28 bases left in between. The germline V gene encodes CDR1 KGHSH and CDR2 LQKENI. This clonotype was picked up a small number of times. Its target is not known. This rearrangement joins TRBV18 to TRBJ2-5; D may be TRBD1 or TRBD2 (6 bases each). Source material: blood, either unsorted or a sorted T cell fraction (not recorded which). This TCR derives from a male donor with ankylosing spondylitis or in good health (not recorded which). CDR3: CASSSVPPPGADPQETQYF. DNA for the CDR3: TGTGCCAGCTCTTCGGTCCCCCCCCCGGGGGCGGACCCTCAAGAGACCCAGTACTTC.